This TCR beta chain was recovered during a study of blood T cell repertoires in COVID-19. Libraries were prepared by immunoSEQ multiplex PCR; TCRdb keeps only in-frame clonotypes and omits some of them. The sample has about 99,000 clones, roughly 85% seen once. The sequence came from a man in his fifties or sixties in a cohort sampled during active COVID-19. Sequencing input: peripheral blood.

The CDR3 loop is CASSLSKNTEAFF. For the CDR3, the DNA is TGTGCCAGCTCACTCTCTAAGAACACTGAAGCTTTCTTT. The chain is built from TRBV18 and TRBJ1-1, with D unclear. The CDR3 runs 13 residues. Germline assignment: CDR1 KGHSH and CDR2 LQKENI. Trimming removed 4 bases from V and 1 base from J, with 7 bases in between.